Presented here are 10 T cell receptor beta chains from one specimen sequenced in a study of T cell responses to AZD1222 COVID-19 vaccine. TCRdb's copy holds only in-frame clones and misses some; the assay was immunoSEQ multiplex PCR. The sample holds approximately 97,000 clones, roughly nine tenths seen once. This specimen was peripheral blood, taken on day 0 of AZD1222 vaccination. The receptors come from an adult in good health.

This chain connects TRBV6-6 to TRBJ2-3, with D tentatively TRBD1 (6 bases). This CDR3 has 15 amino acids. V gave up 6 bases and J gave up 1 base, with 14 bases separating them. CDR1 is MNHNY and CDR2 is SVGAGI in the germline V gene (reference sequence). The CDR3 protein is CASSARDIGTDTQYF. The CDR3 nucleotides are TGTGCCAGCAGCGCCAGGGACATCGGCACAGATACGCAGTATTTT.

The gene calls are TRBV28 and TRBJ1-6; D remains unclear. Germline-derived CDR1 and CDR2 are MDHEN and SYDVKM. This CDR3 comprises 12 residues. Trimming took 1 base from V and 5 from J, leaving 0 bases between them. CDR3 sequence: CASSLYNSPLHF. In nucleotides, the CDR3 is TGTGCCAGCAGTTTATATAATTCACCCCTCCACTTT.

The chain links TRBV28 to TRBJ2-7; D not resolved. The CDR3 runs 13 residues. Between the trimmed V and J ends, which lost 5 bases and 2 bases, there was a span of 10 bases. Per germline, CDR1 MDHEN and CDR2 SYDVKM. CDR3 residues: CASSGRLPYEQYF. The CDR3, as DNA: TGTGCCAGCAGTGGCAGGCTCCCCTACGAGCAGTACTTC.

The V and J genes are TRBV7-2 and TRBJ1-2; tentative D call: TRBD1 (6 bases). Germline CDR1 and CDR2: SGHTA and FQGNSA. The V end was cut by 0 bases, the J end by 7 bases, with 12 bases between. The CDR3 totals 14 residues. CDR3 sequence: CASSLAAGALGYTF. In DNA, the CDR3 is TGTGCCAGCAGCTTAGCAGCGGGGGCGCTTGGCTACACCTTC.

The rearrangement links TRBV28 to TRBJ1-4; 8 nucleotides agree with TRBD1. V was clipped by 8 bases and J by 8 bases; unmatched bases: 7. The CDR3 spans 13 residues. CDR1 and CDR2 from the germline V gene are MDHEN and SYDVKM. The DNA for the CDR3 is TGTGCCAGCCGAGACAGGGGACAAGAAAAACTGTTTTTT. This codes for CASRDRGQEKLFF.

This clone was seen more than once but under ten times. The chain recombines TRBV29-1 with TRBJ2-3; D gene uncertain. This CDR3 region has 11 residues. Trimming removed 6 bases at V and 5 bases at J, with 9 bases between. The germline V gene encodes CDR1 SQVTM and CDR2 ANQGSEA. Here the CDR3 DNA reads TGCAGCGTCGGATTTGGAGATACGCAGTATTTT. It yields the protein CSVGFGDTQYF.

The chain has TRBV3-1 (or the pseudogene TRBV3-2) and TRBJ2-1; D unclear. The germline CDR1 and CDR2 sequences are LGHDT and YNNKEL (reference sequence). The CDR3 contains 12 residues. V shed 1 base and J shed 5 bases, with 3 bases lying between them. The CDR3 sequence is CASSQGDNEQFF. The CDR3 coding sequence is TGTGCCAGCAGCCAAGGGGACAATGAGCAGTTCTTC.

The chain couples TRBV7-2 to TRBJ1-1; TRBD1 might be the D (6 bases). Germline V lookup: CDR1 SGHTA, CDR2 FQGNSA. The CDR3 has 16 amino acids. The V end lost 4 bases, the J end lost 0 bases, and 15 bases lay between the germline ends. The CDR3 DNA reads as TGTGCCAGCAGCTCTTACAGGGAATACATGAACACTGAAGCTTTCTTT. It codes for CASSSYREYMNTEAFF.

The chain has TRBV6-5 and TRBJ2-7; D gene uncertain. The V gene's germline CDR1 is MNHEY and CDR2 SVGAGI. The CDR3 spans 15 residues. V dropped 6 bases and J dropped 2 bases, with 17 bases sitting between them. This chain's CDR3 is CASRIRGNGAYEQYF. DNA of the CDR3: TGTGCCAGCAGAATAAGAGGTAACGGTGCCTACGAGCAGTACTTC.

CDR3 sequence (DNA): TGTGCCAGCAGCCCTAGGGGGACCGCTGGAAACACCATATATTTT. It yields the protein CASSPRGTAGNTIYF. The V gene is TRBV9, the J gene TRBJ1-3; possible D gene TRBD1, 6 bases. CDR1 SGDLS and CDR2 YYNGEE come from the germline V gene. Trimming removed 4 bases from V and 2 bases from J, with 13 bases in between. The CDR3 length is 15 residues.